This TCR beta chain was captured in a study of regulatory T cells in long-lasting Graves disease. Germline V gene lookup returns CDR1 SGHNT and CDR2 YENEEA. V lost 0 bases and J 6 bases, leaving 8 bases between the germline ends. The CDR3 is 13 residues long. Study-level points and caveats: Persistent disease preferred TRBV28, TRBJ1-2 and TRBJ2-5; new disease, TRBV20-1 and TRBJ2-1.

This clonotype was counted at least ten times. Its antigen remains unidentified. As to time point: newly diagnosed GD, antithyroid drugs for less than 3 months. The TCR library used RNA extracted from PBMCs. Construction of the TCR beta libraries employed iRepertoire HTBI primers in conjunction with Arm-PCR of CDR3 regions. Each CDR3 protein is one row after TCRdb ran MiXCR on the multiplex PCR reads. The table shows 200,000 to 250,000 distinct CDR3 sequences, with 15% to 20% occurring only once. The V and J genes are TRBV11-3 and TRBJ1-1; D uncertain. The clonotype was recovered from a female donor with Graves disease. The material was peripheral blood mononuclear cells (PBMCs), obtained at new diagnosis, from a patient treated with antithyroid drugs. The CDR3 DNA reads TGTGCCAGCAGCTTAGACAGACGAGCTGAAGCTTTCTTT. Protein product: CASSLDRRAEAFF.